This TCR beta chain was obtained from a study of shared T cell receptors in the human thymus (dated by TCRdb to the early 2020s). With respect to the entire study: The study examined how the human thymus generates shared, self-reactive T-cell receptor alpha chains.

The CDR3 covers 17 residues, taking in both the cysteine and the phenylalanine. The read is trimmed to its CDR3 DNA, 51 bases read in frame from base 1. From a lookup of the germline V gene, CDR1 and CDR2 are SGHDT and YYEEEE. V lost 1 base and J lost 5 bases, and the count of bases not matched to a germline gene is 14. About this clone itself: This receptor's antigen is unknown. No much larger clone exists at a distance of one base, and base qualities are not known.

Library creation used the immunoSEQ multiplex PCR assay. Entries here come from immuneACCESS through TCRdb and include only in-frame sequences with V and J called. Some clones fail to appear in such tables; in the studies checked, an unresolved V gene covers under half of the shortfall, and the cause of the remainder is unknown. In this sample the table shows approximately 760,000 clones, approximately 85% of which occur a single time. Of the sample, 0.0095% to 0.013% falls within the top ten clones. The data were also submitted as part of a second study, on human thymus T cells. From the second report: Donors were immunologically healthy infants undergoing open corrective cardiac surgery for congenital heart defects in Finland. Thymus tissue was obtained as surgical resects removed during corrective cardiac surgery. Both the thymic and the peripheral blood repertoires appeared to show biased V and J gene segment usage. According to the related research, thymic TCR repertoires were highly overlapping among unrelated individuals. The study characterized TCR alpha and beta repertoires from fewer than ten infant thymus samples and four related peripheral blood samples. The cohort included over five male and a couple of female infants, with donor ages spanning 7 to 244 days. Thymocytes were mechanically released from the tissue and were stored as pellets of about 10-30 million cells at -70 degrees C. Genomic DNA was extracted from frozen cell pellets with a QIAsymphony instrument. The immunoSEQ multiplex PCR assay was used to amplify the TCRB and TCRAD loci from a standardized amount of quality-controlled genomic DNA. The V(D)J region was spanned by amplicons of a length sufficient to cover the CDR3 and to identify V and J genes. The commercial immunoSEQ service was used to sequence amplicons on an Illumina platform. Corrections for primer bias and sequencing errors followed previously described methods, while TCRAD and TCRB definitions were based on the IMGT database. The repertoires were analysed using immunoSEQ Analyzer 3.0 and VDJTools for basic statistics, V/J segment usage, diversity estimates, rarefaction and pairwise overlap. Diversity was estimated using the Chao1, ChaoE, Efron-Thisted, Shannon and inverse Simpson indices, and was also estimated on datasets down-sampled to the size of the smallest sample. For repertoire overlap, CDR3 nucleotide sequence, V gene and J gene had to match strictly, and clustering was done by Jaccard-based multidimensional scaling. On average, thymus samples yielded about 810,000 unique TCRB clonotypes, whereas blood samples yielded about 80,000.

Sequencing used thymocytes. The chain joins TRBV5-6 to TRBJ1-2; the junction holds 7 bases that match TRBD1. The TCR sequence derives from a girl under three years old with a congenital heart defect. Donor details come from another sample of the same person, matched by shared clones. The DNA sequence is TGTGCCAGCAGCTTGCCCCCCTTCCCGACAGGGCTTTATGGCTACACCTTC. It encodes CASSLPPFPTGLYGYTF.